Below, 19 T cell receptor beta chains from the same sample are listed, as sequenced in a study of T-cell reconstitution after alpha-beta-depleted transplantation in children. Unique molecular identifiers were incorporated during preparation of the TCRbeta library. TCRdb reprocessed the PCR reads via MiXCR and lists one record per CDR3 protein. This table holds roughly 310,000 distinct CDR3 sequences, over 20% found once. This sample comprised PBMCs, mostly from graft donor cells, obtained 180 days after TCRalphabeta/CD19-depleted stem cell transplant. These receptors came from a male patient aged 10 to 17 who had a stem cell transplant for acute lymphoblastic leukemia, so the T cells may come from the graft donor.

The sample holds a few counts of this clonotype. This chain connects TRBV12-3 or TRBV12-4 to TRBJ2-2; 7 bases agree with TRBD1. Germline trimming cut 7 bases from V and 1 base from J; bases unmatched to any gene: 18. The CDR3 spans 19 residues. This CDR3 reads CASTPRGPTTPLNTGELFF. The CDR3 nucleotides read TGTGCCAGCACCCCAAGGGGGCCAACAACCCCCCTGAACACCGGGGAGCTGTTTTTT.

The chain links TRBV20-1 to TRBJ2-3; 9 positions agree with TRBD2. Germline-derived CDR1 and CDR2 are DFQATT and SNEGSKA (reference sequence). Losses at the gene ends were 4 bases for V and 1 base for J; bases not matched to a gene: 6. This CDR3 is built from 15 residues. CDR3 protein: CSANLRGRGTDTQYF. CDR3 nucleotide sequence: TGCAGTGCTAACCTACGCGGGAGGGGCACAGATACGCAGTATTTT.

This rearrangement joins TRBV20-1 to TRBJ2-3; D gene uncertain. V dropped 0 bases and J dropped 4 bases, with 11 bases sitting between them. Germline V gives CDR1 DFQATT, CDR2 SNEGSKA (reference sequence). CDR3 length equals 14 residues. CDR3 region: CSARDFLVADTQYF. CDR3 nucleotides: TGCAGTGCTAGAGATTTCCTAGTAGCAGATACGCAGTATTTT.

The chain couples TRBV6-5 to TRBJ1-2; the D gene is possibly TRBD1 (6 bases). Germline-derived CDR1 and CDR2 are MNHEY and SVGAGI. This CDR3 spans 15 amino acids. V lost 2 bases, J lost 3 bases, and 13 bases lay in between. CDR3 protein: CASSYEFRGYYGYTF. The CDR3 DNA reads TGTGCCAGCAGTTACGAGTTTAGGGGGTACTATGGCTACACCTTC.

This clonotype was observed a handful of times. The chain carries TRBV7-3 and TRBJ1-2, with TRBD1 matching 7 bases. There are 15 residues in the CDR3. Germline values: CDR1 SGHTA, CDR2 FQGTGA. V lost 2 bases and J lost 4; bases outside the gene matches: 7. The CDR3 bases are TGTGCCAGCAGCTTACTGGACAGGCAGCTCTATGGCTACACCTTC. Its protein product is CASSLLDRQLYGYTF. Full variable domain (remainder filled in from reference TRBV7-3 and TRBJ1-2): GAGVSQTPSNKVTEKGKYVELRCDPISGHTALYWYRQSLGQGPEFLIYFQGTGAADDSGLPNDRFFAVRPEGSVSTLKIQRTERGDSAVYLCASSLLDRQLYGYTFGSGTRLTVV.

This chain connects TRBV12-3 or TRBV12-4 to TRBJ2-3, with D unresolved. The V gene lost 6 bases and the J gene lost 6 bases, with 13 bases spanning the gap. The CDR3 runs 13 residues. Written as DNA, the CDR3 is TGTGCCAGCAGCCCACCGTGGACGGATACGCAGTATTTT. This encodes CASSPPWTDTQYF.

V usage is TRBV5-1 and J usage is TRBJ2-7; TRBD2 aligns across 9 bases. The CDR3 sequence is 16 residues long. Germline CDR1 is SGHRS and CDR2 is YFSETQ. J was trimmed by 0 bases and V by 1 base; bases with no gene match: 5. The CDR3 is CASSLFGLAFSYEQYF. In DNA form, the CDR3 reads TGCGCCAGCAGCTTGTTCGGACTAGCGTTCTCCTACGAGCAGTACTTC.

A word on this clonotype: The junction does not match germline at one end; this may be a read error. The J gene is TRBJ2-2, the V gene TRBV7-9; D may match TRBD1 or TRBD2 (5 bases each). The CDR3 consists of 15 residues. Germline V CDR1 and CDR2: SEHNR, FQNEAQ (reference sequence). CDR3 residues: CASSFVAGKTGELSF. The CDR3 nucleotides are TGTGCCAGCAGCTTCGTAGCAGGGAAGACCGGGGAGCTGTCTTTT.

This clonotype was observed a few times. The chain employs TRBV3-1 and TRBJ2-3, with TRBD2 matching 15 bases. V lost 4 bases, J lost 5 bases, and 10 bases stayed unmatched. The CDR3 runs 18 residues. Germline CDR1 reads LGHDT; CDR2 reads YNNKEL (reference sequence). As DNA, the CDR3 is TGTGCCAGCAGCCTACTGGGGACTAGCGGGAGGATCGGAGATACGCAGTATTTT. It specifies CASSLLGTSGRIGDTQYF.

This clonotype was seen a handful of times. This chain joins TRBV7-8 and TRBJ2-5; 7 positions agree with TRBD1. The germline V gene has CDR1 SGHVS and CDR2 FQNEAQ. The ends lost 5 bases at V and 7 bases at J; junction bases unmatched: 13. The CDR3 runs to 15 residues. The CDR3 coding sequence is TGTGCCAGCAGCCCGACAGGGAGCCTTAGGGTGACCCAGTACTTC. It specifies CASSPTGSLRVTQYF.

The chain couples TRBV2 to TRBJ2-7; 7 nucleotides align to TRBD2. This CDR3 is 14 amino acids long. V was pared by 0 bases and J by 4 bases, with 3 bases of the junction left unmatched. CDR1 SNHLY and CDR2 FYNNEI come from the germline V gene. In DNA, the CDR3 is TGTGCCAGCAGTGAAGCGGGGGAGGGGTACGAGCAGTACTTC. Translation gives CASSEAGEGYEQYF.

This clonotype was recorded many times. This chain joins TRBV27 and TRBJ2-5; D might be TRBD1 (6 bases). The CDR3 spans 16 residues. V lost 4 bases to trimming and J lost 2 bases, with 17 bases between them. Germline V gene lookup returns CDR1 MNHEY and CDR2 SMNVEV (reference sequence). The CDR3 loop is CASSSITGSLQETQYF. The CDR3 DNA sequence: TGTGCCAGCAGTTCAATCACAGGGTCGTTACAAGAGACCCAGTACTTC.

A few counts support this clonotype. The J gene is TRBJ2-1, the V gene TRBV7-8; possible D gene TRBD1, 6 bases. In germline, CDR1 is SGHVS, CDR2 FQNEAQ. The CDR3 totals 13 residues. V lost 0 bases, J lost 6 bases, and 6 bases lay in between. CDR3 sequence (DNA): TGTGCCAGCAGCTTAGCGACAGGCAATGAGCAGTTCTTC. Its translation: CASSLATGNEQFF.

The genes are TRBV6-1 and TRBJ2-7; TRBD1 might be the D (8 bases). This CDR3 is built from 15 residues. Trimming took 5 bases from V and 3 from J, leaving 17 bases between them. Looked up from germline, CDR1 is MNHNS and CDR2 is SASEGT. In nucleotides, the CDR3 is TGTGCCAGCAGTCGGAACAGGGGGGGTGGCTACGAGCAGTACTTC. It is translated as CASSRNRGGGYEQYF.

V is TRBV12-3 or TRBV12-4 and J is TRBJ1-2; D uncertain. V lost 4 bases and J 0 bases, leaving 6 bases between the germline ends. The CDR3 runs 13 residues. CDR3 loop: CASSWVPNYGYTF. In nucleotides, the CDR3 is TGTGCCAGCAGTTGGGTCCCTAACTATGGCTACACCTTC.

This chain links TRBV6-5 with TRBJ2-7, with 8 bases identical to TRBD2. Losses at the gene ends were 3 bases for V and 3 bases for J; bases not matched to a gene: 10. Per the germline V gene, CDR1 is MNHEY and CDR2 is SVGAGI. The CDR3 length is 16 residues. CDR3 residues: CASSYHPRTSLYEQYF. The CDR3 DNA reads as TGTGCCAGCAGTTATCATCCCCGGACTAGCCTCTACGAGCAGTACTTC.

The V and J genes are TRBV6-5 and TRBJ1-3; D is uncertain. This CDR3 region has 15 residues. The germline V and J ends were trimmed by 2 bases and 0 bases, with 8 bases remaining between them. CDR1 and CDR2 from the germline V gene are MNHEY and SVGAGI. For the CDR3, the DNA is TGTGCCAGCAGTTACATCAGATCCTCTGGAAACACCATATATTTT. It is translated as CASSYIRSSGNTIYF.

CDR3 amino acids: CASKGGGSNPDTQYF. In nucleotides, the CDR3 is TGTGCCAGCAAGGGTGGCGGATCGAACCCAGATACGCAGTATTTT. The V and J genes are TRBV12-3 or TRBV12-4 and TRBJ2-3, with D unresolved. This CDR3 has 15 amino acids. The ends were cut back, 7 bases at V and 4 bases at J, with 18 bases in the middle.

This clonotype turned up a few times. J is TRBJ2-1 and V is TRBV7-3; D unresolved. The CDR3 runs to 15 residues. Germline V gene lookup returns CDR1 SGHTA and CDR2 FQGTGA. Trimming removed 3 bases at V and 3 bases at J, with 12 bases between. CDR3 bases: TGTGCCAGCAGCTTGCTTGGGTTCAACTACAATGAGCAGTTCTTC. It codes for CASSLLGFNYNEQFF. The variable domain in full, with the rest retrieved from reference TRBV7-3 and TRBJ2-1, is GAGVSQTPSNKVTEKGKYVELRCDPISGHTALYWYRQSLGQGPEFLIYFQGTGAADDSGLPNDRFFAVRPEGSVSTLKIQRTERGDSAVYLCASSLLGFNYNEQFFGPGTRLTVL.